This T cell receptor beta chain stems from a study of blood T cell repertoires in COVID-19. Sequenced by immunoSEQ multiplex PCR; TCRdb stores in-frame clones only, minus some. The table has roughly 160,000 clones, over 70% seen once. Participants were aged about 18 to 95 years, lived in about 26 US areas, and enrolled virtually. In Cohort 3, a recovered donor had either two negative PCRs, clearance, or symptom resolution. The sequenced sample was PBMCs or T cells enriched from blood (not recorded which). The TCR was taken from a man aged 50-59 years who had recovered from COVID-19.

The CDR3 DNA reads TGCGCCAGCAGCTTGGGAGGCGGTGTTAATGAAAAACTGTTTTTT. Translated, it gives CASSLGGGVNEKLFF. The V call is TRBV5-1, the J call TRBJ1-4, with no clear D. The CDR3 contains 15 residues. V was clipped by 0 bases and J by 4 bases, with 10 bases between them. CDR1 and CDR2 (germline): SGHRS, YFSETQ.